This T cell receptor beta chain comes out of a study of T cells in localized non-small cell lung cancer. Overall study findings and caveats: Within adjacent lung there appeared a median approximately 60 of the top 100 tumor clones.

V shed 3 bases and J shed 5 bases, with 8 bases lying between them. The V gene's germline CDR1 is SGHDT and CDR2 YYEEEE. The CDR3 extends over 12 amino acids. Clones were sequenced by immunoSEQ multiplex PCR, and TCRdb holds only the in-frame ones, with some missing. The sample has approximately 8,000 clones; over 75% are singletons. For this clone: As yet, its antigen is unknown.

The V call is TRBV5-6, the J call TRBJ2-5; D is unclear. The receptor was derived from a male donor at least 60 years old with stage III lung adenocarcinoma. Specimen: peripheral blood, collected before any cancer treatment. For the CDR3, the DNA is TGTGCCAGCAGCTCGGCCCGTGAGACCCAGTACTTC. Translating gives CASSSARETQYF.